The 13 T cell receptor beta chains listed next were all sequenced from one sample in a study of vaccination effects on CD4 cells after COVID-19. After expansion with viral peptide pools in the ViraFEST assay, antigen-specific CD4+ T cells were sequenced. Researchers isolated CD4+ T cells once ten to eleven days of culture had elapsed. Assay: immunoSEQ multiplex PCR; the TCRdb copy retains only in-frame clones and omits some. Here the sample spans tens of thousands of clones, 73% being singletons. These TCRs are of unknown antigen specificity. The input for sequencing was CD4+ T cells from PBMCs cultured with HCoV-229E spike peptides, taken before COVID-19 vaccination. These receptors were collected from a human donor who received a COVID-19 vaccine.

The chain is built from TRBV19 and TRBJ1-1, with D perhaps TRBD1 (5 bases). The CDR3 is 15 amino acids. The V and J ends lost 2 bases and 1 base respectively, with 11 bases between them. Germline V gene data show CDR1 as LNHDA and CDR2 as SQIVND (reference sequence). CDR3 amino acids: CASSIRRRGNTEAFF. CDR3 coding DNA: TGTGCCAGTAGTATACGTCGAAGGGGGAACACTGAAGCTTTCTTT. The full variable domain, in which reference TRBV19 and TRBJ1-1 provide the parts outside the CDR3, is DGGITQSPKYLFRKEGQNVTLSCEQNLNHDAMYWYRQDPGQGLRLIYYSQIVNDFQKGDIAEGYSVSREKKESFPLTVTSAQKNPTAFYLCASSIRRRGNTEAFFGQGTRLTVV.

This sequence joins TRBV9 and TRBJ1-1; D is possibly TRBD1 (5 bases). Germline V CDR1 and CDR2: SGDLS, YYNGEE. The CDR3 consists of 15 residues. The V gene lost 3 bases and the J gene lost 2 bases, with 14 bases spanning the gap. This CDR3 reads CASSAQTADNTEAFF. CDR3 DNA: TGTGCCAGCAGCGCCCAGACAGCCGATAACACTGAAGCTTTCTTT.

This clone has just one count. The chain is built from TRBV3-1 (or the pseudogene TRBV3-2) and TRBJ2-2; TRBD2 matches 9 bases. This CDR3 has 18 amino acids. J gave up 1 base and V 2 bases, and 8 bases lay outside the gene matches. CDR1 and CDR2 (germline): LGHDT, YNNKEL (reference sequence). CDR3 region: CASSQWGGGAQNTGELFF. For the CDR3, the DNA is TGTGCCAGCAGCCAATGGGGCGGGGGGGCACAGAACACCGGGGAGCTGTTTTTT.

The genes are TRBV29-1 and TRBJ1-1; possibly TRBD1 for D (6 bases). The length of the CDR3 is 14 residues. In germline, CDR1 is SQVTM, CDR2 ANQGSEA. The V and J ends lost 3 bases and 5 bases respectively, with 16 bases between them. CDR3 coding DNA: TGCAGCGTTGACCTCACAGGGAAGACAACTGAAGCTTTCTTT. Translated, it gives CSVDLTGKTTEAFF.

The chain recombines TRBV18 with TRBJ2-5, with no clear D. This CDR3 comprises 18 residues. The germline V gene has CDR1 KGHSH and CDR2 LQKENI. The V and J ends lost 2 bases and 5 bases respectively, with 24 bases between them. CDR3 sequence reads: CASSPGQMSQVWKETQYF. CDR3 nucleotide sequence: TGTGCCAGCTCACCAGGTCAGATGAGCCAAGTATGGAAGGAGACCCAGTACTTC.

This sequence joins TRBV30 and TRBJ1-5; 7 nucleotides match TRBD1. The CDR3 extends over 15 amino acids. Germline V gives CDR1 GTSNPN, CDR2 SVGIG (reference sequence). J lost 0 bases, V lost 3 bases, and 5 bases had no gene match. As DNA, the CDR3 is TGTGCCTGGAGCCAGGGACAGTATAGCAATCAGCCCCAGCATTTT. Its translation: CAWSQGQYSNQPQHF.

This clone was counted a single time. CDR3 amino acids: CASSQGGGGETQYF. The CDR3 coding sequence is TGTGCCAGCAGCCAAGGCGGGGGGGGAGAGACCCAGTACTTC. J is TRBJ2-5 and V is TRBV3-1 (or the pseudogene TRBV3-2); 9 bases fit TRBD2. With 1 base clipped from V and 4 bases from J, the junction kept 1 base outside the gene matches. In germline, CDR1 is LGHDT, CDR2 YNNKEL (reference sequence). CDR3 length: 14 amino acids.

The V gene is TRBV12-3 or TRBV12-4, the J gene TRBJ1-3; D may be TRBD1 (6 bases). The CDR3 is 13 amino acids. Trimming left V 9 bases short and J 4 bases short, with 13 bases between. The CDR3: CASRSGAGNTIYF. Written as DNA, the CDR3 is TGTGCCAGTCGATCGGGGGCGGGAAACACCATATATTTT.

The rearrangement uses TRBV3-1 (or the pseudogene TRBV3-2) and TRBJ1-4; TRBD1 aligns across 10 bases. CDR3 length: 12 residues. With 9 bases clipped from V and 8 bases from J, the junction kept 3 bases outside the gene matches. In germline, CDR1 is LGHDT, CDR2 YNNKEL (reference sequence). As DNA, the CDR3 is TGTGCCAGTGGGACAGGGGCAGAAAAACTGTTTTTT. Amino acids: CASGTGAEKLFF.

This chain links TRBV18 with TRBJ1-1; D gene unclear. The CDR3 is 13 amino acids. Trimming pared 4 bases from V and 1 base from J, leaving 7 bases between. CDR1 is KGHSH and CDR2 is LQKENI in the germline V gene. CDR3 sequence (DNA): TGTGCCAGCTCACGTTTAGGGAACACTGAAGCTTTCTTT. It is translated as CASSRLGNTEAFF. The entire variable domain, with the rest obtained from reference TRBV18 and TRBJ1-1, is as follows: NAGVMQNPRHLVRRRGQEARLRCSPMKGHSHVYWYRQLPEEGLKFMVYLQKENIIDESGMPKERFSAEFPKEGPSILRIQQVVRGDSAAYFCASSRLGNTEAFFGQGTRLTVV.

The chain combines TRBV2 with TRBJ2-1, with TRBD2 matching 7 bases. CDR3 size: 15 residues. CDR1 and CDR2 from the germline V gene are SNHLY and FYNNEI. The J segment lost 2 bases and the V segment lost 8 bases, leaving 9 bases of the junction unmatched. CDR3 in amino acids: CASSGEGSAYNEQFF. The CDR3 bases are TGTGCCAGCTCCGGGGAGGGGAGCGCCTACAATGAGCAGTTCTTC.

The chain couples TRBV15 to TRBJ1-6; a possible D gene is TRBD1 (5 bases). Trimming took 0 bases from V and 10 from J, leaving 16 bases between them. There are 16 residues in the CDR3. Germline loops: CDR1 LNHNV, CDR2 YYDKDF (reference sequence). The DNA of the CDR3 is TGTGCCACCAGCAGAGATCGGGCAGGGTCAGGCTCACCCCTCCACTTT. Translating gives CATSRDRAGSGSPLHF.

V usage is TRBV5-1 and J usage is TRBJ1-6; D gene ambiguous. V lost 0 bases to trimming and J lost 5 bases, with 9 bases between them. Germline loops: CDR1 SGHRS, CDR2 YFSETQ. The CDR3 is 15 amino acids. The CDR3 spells CASSLGGRDNSPLHF. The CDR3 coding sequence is TGCGCCAGCAGCTTGGGAGGAAGAGATAATTCACCCCTCCACTTT.